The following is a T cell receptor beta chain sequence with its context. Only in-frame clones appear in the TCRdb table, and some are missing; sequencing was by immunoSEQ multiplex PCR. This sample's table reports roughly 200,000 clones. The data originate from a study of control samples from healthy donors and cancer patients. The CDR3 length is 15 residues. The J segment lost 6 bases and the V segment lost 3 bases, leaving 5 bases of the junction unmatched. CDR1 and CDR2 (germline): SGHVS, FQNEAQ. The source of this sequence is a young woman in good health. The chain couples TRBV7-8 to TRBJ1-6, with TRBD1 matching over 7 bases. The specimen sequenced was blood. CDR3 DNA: TGTGCCAGCAGCTTGTTACAGGGGTCTAATTCACCCCTCCACTTT. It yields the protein CASSLLQGSNSPLHF.